This entry features one TCR beta chain sequence. From germline, CDR1 is SGHNT and CDR2 YENEEA. The length of the CDR3 is 15 residues. V gave up 0 bases and J gave up 2 bases, with 10 bases separating them. The sample comes from a study of shared clonotypes between healthy human individuals. Sequencing used immunoSEQ multiplex PCR; TCRdb keeps in-frame clones, though not all of them. The table shows 2 million to 2.5 million clones, with 85% to 95% occurring only once. This rearrangement joins TRBV11-3 to TRBJ1-1, with TRBD1 as a possible D gene (5 bases). The sequenced sample consisted of naive CD4+ T cells from PBMCs. The subset here: CD45RA+ positively selected. The TCR was taken from a man aged 18 to 30 in good health. Some clones in this sample may be carry-over from other donors' samples. CDR3 residues: CASSLDGGSNTEAFF. CDR3 in DNA: TGTGCCAGCAGCTTAGATGGGGGGTCAAACACTGAAGCTTTCTTT.